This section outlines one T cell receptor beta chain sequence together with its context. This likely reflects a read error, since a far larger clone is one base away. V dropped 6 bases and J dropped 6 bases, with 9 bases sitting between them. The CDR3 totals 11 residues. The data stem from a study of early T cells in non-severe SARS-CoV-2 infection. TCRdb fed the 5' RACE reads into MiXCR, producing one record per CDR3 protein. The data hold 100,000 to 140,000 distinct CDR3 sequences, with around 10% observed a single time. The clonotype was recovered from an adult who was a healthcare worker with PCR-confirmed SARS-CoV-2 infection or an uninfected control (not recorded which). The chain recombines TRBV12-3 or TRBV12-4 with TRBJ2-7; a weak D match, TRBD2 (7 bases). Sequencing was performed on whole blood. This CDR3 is CASSRGAEQYF. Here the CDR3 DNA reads TGTGCCAGCAGCCGGGGGGCCGAGCAGTACTTC.